This T cell receptor (beta chain) was identified in a study of cytomegalovirus exposure and HLA in healthy donors. Both 60 Vbeta primers and 13 Jbeta primers went into the PCR. Data came from immunoSEQ multiplex PCR; TCRdb stores just in-frame clones and leaves some out. Of about 160,000 clones listed, approximately 80% are singletons. This CDR3 has 16 residues. Per germline, CDR1 MGHRA and CDR2 YSYEKL. V lost 0 bases, J lost 6 bases, and 11 bases stayed unmatched. This TCR was recovered from a man between 18 and 35 years old in good health and CMV-seropositive. Sequencing used PBMCs. The chain recombines TRBV4-1 with TRBJ2-7, with 7 bases identical to TRBD1. CDR3 region: CASSQDSLGGQGEQYF. Here the CDR3 DNA reads TGCGCCAGCAGCCAAGATTCATTAGGGGGCCAGGGCGAGCAGTACTTC.